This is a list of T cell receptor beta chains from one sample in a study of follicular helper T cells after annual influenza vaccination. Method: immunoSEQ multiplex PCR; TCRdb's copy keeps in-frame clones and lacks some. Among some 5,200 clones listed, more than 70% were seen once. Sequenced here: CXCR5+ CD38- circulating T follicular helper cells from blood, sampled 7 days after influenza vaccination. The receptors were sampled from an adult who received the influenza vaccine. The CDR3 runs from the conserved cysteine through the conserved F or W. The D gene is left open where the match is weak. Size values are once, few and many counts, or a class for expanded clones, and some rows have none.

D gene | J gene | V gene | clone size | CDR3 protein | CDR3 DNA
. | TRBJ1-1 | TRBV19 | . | CASSSGGRGAKTEAFF | TGTGCCAGTAGTAGCGGAGGGCGGGGGGCGAAAACTGAAGCTTTCTTT
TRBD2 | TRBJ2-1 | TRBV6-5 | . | CASSTTSGRRNEQFF | TGTGCCAGCAGCACTACTAGCGGGAGACGCAATGAGCAGTTCTTC
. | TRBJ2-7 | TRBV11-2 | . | CASSLLSYEQYF | TGTGCCAGCAGCTTGCTTTCGTACGAGCAGTACTTC
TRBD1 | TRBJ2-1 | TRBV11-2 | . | CASSLDQETGSYNEQFF | TGTGCCAGCAGCTTAGATCAGGAGACAGGGTCCTACAATGAGCAGTTCTTC
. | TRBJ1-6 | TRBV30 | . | CAWSVTQVYQSGFNSPLHF | TGTGCCTGGAGTGTAACGCAGGTATACCAAAGCGGTTTCAACTCACCCCTCCACTTT
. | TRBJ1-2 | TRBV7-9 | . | CASSSAALTGDTF | TGTGCCAGCAGCTCGGCCGCCTTAACAGGTGATACCTTC
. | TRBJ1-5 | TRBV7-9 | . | CASSRDNQPQHF | TGTGCCAGCAGCCGCGACAATCAGCCCCAGCATTTT
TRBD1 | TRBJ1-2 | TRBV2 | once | CASSEGGQQSNYGYTF | TGTGCCAGCAGTGAAGGGGGACAGCAATCTAACTATGGCTACACCTTC
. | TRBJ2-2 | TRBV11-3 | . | CASSLGQANTGELFF | TGTGCCAGCAGCTTAGGGCAAGCGAACACCGGGGAGCTGTTTTTT
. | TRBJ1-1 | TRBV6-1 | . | CASSEGRGMNTEAFF | TGTGCCAGCAGTGAGGGTAGGGGCATGAACACTGAAGCTTTCTTT
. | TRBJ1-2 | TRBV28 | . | CASSLQVNYGYTF | TGTGCCAGCAGTTTACAGGTTAACTATGGCTACACCTTC
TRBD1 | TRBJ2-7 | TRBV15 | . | CATSRGGQGAEQYF | TGTGCCACCAGCAGAGGGGGCCAGGGGGCCGAGCAGTACTTC
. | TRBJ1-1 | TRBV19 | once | CASSRRADTEAFF | TGTGCCAGTAGTCGCAGGGCGGACACTGAAGCTTTCTTT
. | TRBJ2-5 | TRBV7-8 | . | CASSWQVQETQYF | TGTGCCAGCAGCTGGCAGGTCCAAGAGACCCAGTACTTC
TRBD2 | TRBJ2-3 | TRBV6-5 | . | CASSPSGRGTDTQYF | TGTGCCAGCAGTCCTAGCGGGAGGGGTACAGATACGCAGTATTTT
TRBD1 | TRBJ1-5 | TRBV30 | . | CAWSVPRVQQGENQPQHF | TGTGCCTGGAGTGTCCCTAGGGTACAACAGGGGGAGAATCAGCCCCAGCATTTT
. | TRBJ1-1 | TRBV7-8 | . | CASSLQNTEAFF | TGTGCCAGCAGCTTACAGAACACTGAAGCTTTCTTT
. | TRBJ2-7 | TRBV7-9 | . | CASSLNRGLSYEQYF | TGTGCCAGCAGCTTAAACAGGGGACTCTCCTACGAGCAGTACTTC
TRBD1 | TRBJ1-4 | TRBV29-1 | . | CSVDDRGKLFF | TGCAGCGTTGACGACAGGGGAAAACTGTTTTTT
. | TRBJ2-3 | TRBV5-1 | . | CASTSTDTQYF | TGCGCCAGTACTAGCACAGATACGCAGTATTTT
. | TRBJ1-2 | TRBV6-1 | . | CASSGAGASNYGYTF | TGTGCCAGCAGTGGGGCAGGGGCCAGTAACTATGGCTACACCTTC
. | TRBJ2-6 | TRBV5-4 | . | CASSSNRASGANVLTF | TGTGCCAGCAGCTCGAACAGGGCCTCTGGGGCCAACGTCCTGACTTTC
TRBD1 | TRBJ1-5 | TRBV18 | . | CASSPGGRTGDGQPQHF | TGTGCCAGCTCACCAGGCGGGAGGACAGGGGACGGTCAGCCCCAGCATTTT
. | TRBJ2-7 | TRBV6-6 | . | CASSPQGGVYEQYF | TGTGCCAGCAGTCCACAGGGGGGGGTGTACGAGCAGTACTTC
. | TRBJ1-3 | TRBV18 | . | CASSPPYSSGNTIYF | TGTGCCAGCTCACCGCCCTACTCCTCTGGAAACACCATATATTTT
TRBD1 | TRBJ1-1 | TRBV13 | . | CASSLRDRGGNTEAFF | TGTGCCAGCAGCTTGCGGGACAGGGGGGGGAACACTGAAGCTTTCTTT
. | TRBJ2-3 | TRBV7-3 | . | CASSSSPADTQYF | TGTGCCAGCAGCTCCTCCCCGGCAGATACGCAGTATTTT
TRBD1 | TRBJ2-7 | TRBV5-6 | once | CASSSLWDRGAYEQYF | TGTGCCAGCAGCTCACTTTGGGACAGGGGAGCCTACGAGCAGTACTTC
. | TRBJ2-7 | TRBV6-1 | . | CASSELHGLEQYF | TGTGCCAGCAGTGAATTACACGGGTTGGAGCAGTACTTC
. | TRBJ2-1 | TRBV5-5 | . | CASSFWAGSYNEQFF | TGTGCCAGCAGCTTTTGGGCAGGCTCCTACAATGAGCAGTTCTTC
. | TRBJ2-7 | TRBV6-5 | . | CASSLRQHGEQYF | TGTGCCAGCAGTCTGAGACAGCACGGCGAGCAGTACTTC
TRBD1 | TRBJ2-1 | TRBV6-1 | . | CASSERGRTGSYNEQFF | TGTGCCAGCAGTGAACGAGGGCGGACAGGGTCCTACAATGAGCAGTTCTTC
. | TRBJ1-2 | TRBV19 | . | CASTQRRQAPYGYTF | TGTGCCAGTACCCAGAGGAGACAGGCACCCTATGGCTACACCTTC
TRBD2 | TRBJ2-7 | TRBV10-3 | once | CAISETPGLAGGYEQYF | TGTGCCATCAGTGAGACCCCGGGGTTAGCGGGAGGCTACGAGCAGTACTTC
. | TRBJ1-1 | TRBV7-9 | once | CASSLERESGTEAFF | TGTGCCAGCAGCTTAGAAAGGGAGTCCGGCACTGAAGCTTTCTTT
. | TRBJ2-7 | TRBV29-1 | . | CSVVDRSYEQYF | TGCAGCGTTGTGGACAGATCCTACGAGCAGTACTTC
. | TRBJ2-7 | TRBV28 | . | CASSLSRAYEQYF | TGTGCCAGCAGTTTGAGTCGCGCCTACGAGCAGTACTTC
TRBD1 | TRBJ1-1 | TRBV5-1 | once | CASSLGGGQGRMNTEAFF | TGCGCCAGCAGCTTGGGGGGTGGACAGGGAAGGATGAACACTGAAGCTTTCTTT
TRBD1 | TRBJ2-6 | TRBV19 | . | CASSIRTGGLLSGANVLTF | TGTGCCAGTAGTATCAGGACAGGGGGCTTACTCTCTGGGGCCAACGTCCTGACTTTC
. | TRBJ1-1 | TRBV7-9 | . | CASSFTIGLRDTEAFF | TGTGCCAGCAGCTTTACAATCGGTTTGAGGGACACTGAAGCTTTCTTT
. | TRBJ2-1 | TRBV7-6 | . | CASSFSSAQTFNEQFF | TGTGCCAGCAGCTTCAGCTCAGCGCAAACCTTCAATGAGCAGTTCTTC
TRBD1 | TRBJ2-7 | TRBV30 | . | CAWSSRGPLPYEQYF | TGTGCCTGGAGTTCAAGGGGGCCCCTACCCTACGAGCAGTACTTC
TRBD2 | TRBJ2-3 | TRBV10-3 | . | CAISAGLAGSSTDTQYF | TGTGCCATCAGTGCTGGACTAGCGGGGTCTAGCACAGATACGCAGTATTTT
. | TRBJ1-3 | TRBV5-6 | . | CASTKDIAAGNTIYF | TGTGCCAGCACCAAGGACATTGCGGCAGGAAACACCATATATTTT
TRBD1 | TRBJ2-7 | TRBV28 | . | CASSSAGGRYEQYF | TGTGCCAGCAGTTCGGCAGGGGGAAGGTACGAGCAGTACTTC
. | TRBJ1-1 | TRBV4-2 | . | CASSQAFGGANTEAFF | TGTGCCAGCAGCCAAGCGTTTGGGGGGGCGAACACTGAAGCTTTCTTT